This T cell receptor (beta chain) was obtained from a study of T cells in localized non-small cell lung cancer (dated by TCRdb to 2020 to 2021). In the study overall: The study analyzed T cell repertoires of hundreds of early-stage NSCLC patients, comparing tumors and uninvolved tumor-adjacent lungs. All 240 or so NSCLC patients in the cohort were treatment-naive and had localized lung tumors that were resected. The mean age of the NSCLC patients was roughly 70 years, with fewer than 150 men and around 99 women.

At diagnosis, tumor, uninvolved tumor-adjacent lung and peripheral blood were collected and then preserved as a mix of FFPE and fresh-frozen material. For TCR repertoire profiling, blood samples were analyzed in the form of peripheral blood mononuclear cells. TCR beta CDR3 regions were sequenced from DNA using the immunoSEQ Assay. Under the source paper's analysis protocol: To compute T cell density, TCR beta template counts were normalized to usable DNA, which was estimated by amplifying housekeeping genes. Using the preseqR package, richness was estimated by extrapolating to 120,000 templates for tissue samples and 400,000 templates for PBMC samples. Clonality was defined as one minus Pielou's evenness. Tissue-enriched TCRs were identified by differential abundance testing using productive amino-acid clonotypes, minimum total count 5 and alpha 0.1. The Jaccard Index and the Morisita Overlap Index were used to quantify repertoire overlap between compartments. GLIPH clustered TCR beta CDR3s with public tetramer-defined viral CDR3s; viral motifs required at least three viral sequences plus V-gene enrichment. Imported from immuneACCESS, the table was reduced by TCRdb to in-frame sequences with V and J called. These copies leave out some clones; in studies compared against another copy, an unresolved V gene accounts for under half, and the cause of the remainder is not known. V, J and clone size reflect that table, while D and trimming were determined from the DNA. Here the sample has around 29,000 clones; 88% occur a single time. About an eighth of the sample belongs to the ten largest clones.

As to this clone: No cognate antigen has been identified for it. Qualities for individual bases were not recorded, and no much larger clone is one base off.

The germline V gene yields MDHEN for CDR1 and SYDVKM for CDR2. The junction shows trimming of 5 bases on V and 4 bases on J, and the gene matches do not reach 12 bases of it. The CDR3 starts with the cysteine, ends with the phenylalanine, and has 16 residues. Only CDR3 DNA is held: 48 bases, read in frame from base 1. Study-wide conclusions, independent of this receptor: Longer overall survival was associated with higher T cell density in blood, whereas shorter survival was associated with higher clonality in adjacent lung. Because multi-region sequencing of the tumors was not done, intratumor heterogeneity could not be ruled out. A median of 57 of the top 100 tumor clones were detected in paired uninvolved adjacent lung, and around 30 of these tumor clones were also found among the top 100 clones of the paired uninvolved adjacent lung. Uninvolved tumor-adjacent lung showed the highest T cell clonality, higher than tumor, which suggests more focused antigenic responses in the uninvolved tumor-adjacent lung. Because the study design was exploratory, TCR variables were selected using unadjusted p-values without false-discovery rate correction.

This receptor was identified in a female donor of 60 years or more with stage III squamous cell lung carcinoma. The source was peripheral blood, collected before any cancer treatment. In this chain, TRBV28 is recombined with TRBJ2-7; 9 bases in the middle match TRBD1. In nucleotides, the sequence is TGTGCCAGCAGTAACCCTCGGGACAGGGACAAATACGAGCAGTACTTC. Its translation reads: CASSNPRDRDKYEQYF.